This T cell receptor beta chain was documented in a study of T cell responses to AZD1222 COVID-19 vaccine. The wider study: Second-dose recipients at about 4 or about 12 weeks were treated as one pooled group.

The table came from immunoSEQ multiplex PCR; TCRdb's copy has only in-frame clones and leaves some out. The sample yields 180,000 or so clones, approximately 93% seen once. Germline-derived CDR1 and CDR2 are LNHDA and SQIVND (reference sequence). The CDR3 extends over 15 amino acids. The V and J ends lost 6 bases and 7 bases, in that order; junction bases with no gene match: 7. With regard to this clone: Its antigen is undetermined.

The study, taken as a whole, reports: At study baseline, merely a handful of AZD1222 recipients were seropositive. Donors skewed white British and female; clonal diversity was possibly underestimated. Reportedly, close to half of spike-specific TCRs are directed against unmutated variant regions.

Sequenced material: peripheral blood, taken on day 0 of AZD1222 vaccination. This receptor was obtained from an adult in good health. The chain couples TRBV19 to TRBJ1-6, with TRBD1 matching over 9 bases. As DNA, the CDR3 is TGTGCCAGTAGGGAGGGGACAGGGATAAATTCACCCCTCCACTTT. Protein product: CASREGTGINSPLHF. Using reference TRBV19 and TRBJ1-6 for the parts outside the CDR3, the full variable domain is DGGITQSPKYLFRKEGQNVTLSCEQNLNHDAMYWYRQDPGQGLRLIYYSQIVNDFQKGDIAEGYSVSREKKESFPLTVTSAQKNPTAFYLCASREGTGINSPLHFGNGTRLTVT.